The 17 T cell receptor beta chains listed next were all sequenced from one sample in a study of T cells in Graves' hyperthyroidism and ophthalmopathy. Amplified regions were TCR beta CDR3 sequences from RNA transcripts. Initially, a first-round RT-PCR of the TCR CDR3 employed the HTBI primer set. Via MiXCR, TCRdb re-called the multiplex PCR reads, giving one row per CDR3 protein. Among 550,000 to 800,000 distinct CDR3 sequences listed, 17% were seen once. Sequenced: blood. Receptors were obtained from a man in his fifties or sixties with Graves' hyperthyroidism.

This clonotype has a handful of counts. V usage is TRBV10-3 and J usage is TRBJ1-5; no definite D call. The CDR3 extends over 14 amino acids. The V end lost 2 bases, the J end lost 5 bases, and 10 bases lay between the germline ends. Germline assignment: CDR1 ENHRY and CDR2 SYGVKD. The CDR3: CAISEHSLDQPQHF. The CDR3 region has the DNA TGTGCCATCAGTGAGCACAGTTTAGATCAGCCCCAGCATTTT.

This clonotype was counted at least ten times. This chain joins TRBV12-3 or TRBV12-4 and TRBJ2-3; no definite D call. The CDR3 extends over 13 amino acids. V was cut by 5 bases and J by 4 bases, with 10 bases left in between. The CDR3 DNA sequence: TGTGCCAGCAGTCCGCAGACGGCAGATACGCAGTATTTT. Translated, it gives CASSPQTADTQYF.

J is TRBJ2-2 and V is TRBV12-5; a possible D gene is TRBD1 (5 bases). Germline V gene data show CDR1 as LGHNT and CDR2 as FRNRAP. Trimming cost V 1 base and J 2 bases, with 5 bases left between them. This CDR3 has 14 amino acids. This CDR3 is CASGLGTNTGELFF. DNA of the CDR3: TGTGCTAGTGGTTTGGGGACAAACACCGGGGAGCTGTTTTTT.

The chain combines TRBV20-1 with TRBJ2-7; D may be TRBD2 (6 bases). Germline values: CDR1 DFQATT, CDR2 SNEGSKA (reference sequence). V was cut by 3 bases and J by 5 bases, with 17 bases left in between. The CDR3 spans 14 residues. CDR3 amino acids: CSASSGYSQNEQYF. CDR3 coding DNA: TGCAGTGCTAGTAGCGGCTACTCCCAGAACGAGCAGTACTTC.

The sample holds many counts of this clonotype. This chain connects TRBV2 to TRBJ2-1; TRBD2 might be the D (6 bases). The germline CDR1 and CDR2 sequences are SNHLY and FYNNEI. This CDR3 region has 16 residues. V was trimmed by 0 bases and J by 3 bases, leaving 12 bases between them. CDR3 nucleotide sequence: TGTGCCAGCAGTGAAGCGGACTATTCAGGCTACAATGAGCAGTTCTTC. Residues: CASSEADYSGYNEQFF. The full variable domain, with the rest looked up from reference TRBV2 and TRBJ2-1, is EPEVTQTPSHQVTQMGQEVILRCVPISNHLYFYWYRQILGQKVEFLVSFYNNEISEKSEIFDDQFSVERPDGSNFTLKIRSTKLEDSAMYFCASSEADYSGYNEQFFGPGTRLTVL.

This clonotype was observed a few times. The chain links TRBV7-2 to TRBJ2-7, with D possibly being TRBD1 or TRBD2 (5 bases each). The CDR3 is 14 amino acids. Per germline, CDR1 SGHTA and CDR2 FQGNSA. Trimming took off 4 bases at V and 4 bases at J, with 14 bases between the two ends. The CDR3 sequence is CASSWGRGRYEQYF. CDR3 nucleotides: TGTGCCAGCAGCTGGGGACGGGGCAGGTACGAGCAGTACTTC. Full variable domain (rest looked up from reference TRBV7-2 and TRBJ2-7): GAGVSQSPSNKVTEKGKDVELRCDPISGHTALYWYRQSLGQGLEFLIYFQGNSAPDKSGLPSDRFSAERTGGSVSTLTIQRTQQEDSAVYLCASSWGRGRYEQYFGPGTRLTVT.

This clonotype was detected ten times or more. The V gene is TRBV3-1, the J gene TRBJ2-2; no reliable D call. CDR1 LGHDT and CDR2 YNNKEL come from the germline V gene (reference sequence). Trimming took off 3 bases at V and 6 bases at J, with 11 bases between the two ends. This CDR3 spans 14 amino acids. In DNA form, the CDR3 reads TGTGCCAGCAGCCATTTAGGGAAGGCCGGGGAGCTGTTTTTT. This sequence encodes CASSHLGKAGELFF.

This clonotype has at least ten counts. This rearrangement joins TRBV12-3 or TRBV12-4 to TRBJ2-4; no clear D gene. V was clipped by 8 bases and J by 0 bases, with 8 bases between them. The CDR3 is made up of 13 amino acids. CDR3 bases: TGTGCCAGCTCGACATTAGCCAAAAACATTCAGTACTTC. Its protein product is CASSTLAKNIQYF.

This clonotype appeared a single time. The V gene is TRBV6-2 or TRBV6-3, the J gene TRBJ2-7; D may be TRBD2 (5 bases). The V end was cut by 2 bases, the J end by 5 bases, with 13 bases between. The germline CDR1 and CDR2 sequences are MNHEY and SVGEGT. This CDR3 is built from 14 residues. This CDR3 reads CASSYPREGHEQYF. Written as DNA, the CDR3 is TGTGCCAGCAGTTACCCGAGAGAGGGTCACGAGCAGTACTTC.

The J gene is TRBJ2-5, the V gene TRBV19; maybe TRBD2 (6 bases). Germline lookup yields CDR1 LNHDA and CDR2 SQIVND (reference sequence). The V end lost 5 bases, the J end lost 2 bases, and 9 bases lay between the germline ends. The CDR3 is 13 residues long. CDR3 nucleotide sequence: TGTGCCAGTAGTCGGAGGGTACAAGAGACCCAGTACTTC. Amino acid sequence: CASSRRVQETQYF.

This clonotype was seen a few times. The genes are TRBV28 and TRBJ2-3, with 10 bases identical to TRBD2. The V gene end was trimmed by 5 bases and the J gene end by 8 bases; junction bases not matched to a gene: 10. This CDR3 comprises 15 residues. Germline CDR1 and CDR2: MDHEN and SYDVKM. CDR3 DNA: TGTGCCAGCAGTACCAAGCGGGAGGGCCCGGGTACGCAGTATTTT. Protein product: CASSTKREGPGTQYF. The full variable domain, rest sourced from reference TRBV28 and TRBJ2-3, is DVKVTQSSRYLVKRTGEKVFLECVQDMDHENMFWYRQDPGLGLRLIYFSYDVKMKEKGDIPEGYSVSREKKERFSLILESASTNQTSMYLCASSTKREGPGTQYFGPGTRLTVL.

Many counts were recorded for this clonotype. V and J are TRBV28 and TRBJ2-7; TRBD1 might be the D (5 bases). Per the germline V gene, CDR1 is MDHEN and CDR2 is SYDVKM. CDR3 length equals 15 residues. V was cut by 7 bases and J by 3 bases, with 19 bases left in between. CDR3 nucleotides: TGTGCCAGCACCCTCAACAAGGGGAAAAACTACGAGCAGTACTTC. It is translated as CASTLNKGKNYEQYF.

This clonotype was seen at least ten times. This rearrangement joins TRBV10-3 to TRBJ1-5, with TRBD1 as a possible D gene (5 bases). This CDR3 is built from 16 residues. The germline V and J ends were trimmed by 0 bases and 4 bases, with 13 bases remaining between them. Germline-derived CDR1 and CDR2 are ENHRY and SYGVKD. CDR3 sequence reads: CAISESLTGQNQPQHF. The CDR3 nucleotides read TGTGCCATCAGTGAGTCGTTAACAGGACAAAATCAGCCCCAGCATTTT.

At least ten counts were recorded for this clonotype. This chain links TRBV16 with TRBJ1-5, with D maybe TRBD1 (5 bases). Germline V gene lookup returns CDR1 KGHSY and CDR2 FQNENV. With 0 bases removed from V and 6 bases from J, the gap between germline ends came to 15 bases. The CDR3 spans 16 residues. The CDR3 DNA is TGTGCCAGCAGCCAATCTTATCGGGCAGGGAGTCAGCCCCAGCATTTT. It translates to CASSQSYRAGSQPQHF.

This CDR3 reads CASSLEGGAPGSQHF. CDR3 nucleotide sequence: TGTGCCAGCAGCTTGGAAGGCGGGGCTCCGGGGTCCCAGCATTTT. This rearrangement joins TRBV5-8 to TRBJ1-5; D is possibly TRBD1 (5 bases). The CDR3 is 15 residues long. The germline CDR1 and CDR2 sequences are SGHTS and YDEGEE. V gave up 0 bases and J gave up 11 bases, with 18 bases separating them.

There are a few counts of this clonotype. The chain recombines TRBV20-1 with TRBJ1-4, with 9 bases lining up with TRBD1. The germline V gene has CDR1 DFQATT and CDR2 SNEGSKA (reference sequence). The length of the CDR3 is 15 residues. The trim removed 5 bases at V and 7 bases at J, leaving 11 bases unmatched. Here the CDR3 reads CSAVGPGQGVEKLFF. The CDR3 DNA reads as TGCAGTGCTGTAGGGCCGGGACAGGGCGTTGAAAAACTGTTTTTT.

This clonotype has ten or more counts. The chain carries TRBV19 and TRBJ1-2; D remains ambiguous. Per germline, CDR1 LNHDA and CDR2 SQIVND (reference sequence). The CDR3 length is 13 residues. Trimming pared 7 bases from V and 4 bases from J, leaving 13 bases between. The CDR3 DNA reads TGTGCCAGTACTCAGGAGGTATCCTATGGCTACACCTTC. Protein: CASTQEVSYGYTF.